The 5 T cell receptor beta chains below all came from one sample that was sequenced in a study of T cell clones after liver transplantation. Clones were sequenced by immunoSEQ multiplex PCR, and TCRdb holds only the in-frame ones, with some missing. The table lists over 15,000 clones, 80% of them singletons, with about a third in the top ten. This sample comprised CD8+ T cells from blood, obtained roughly 50 months after liver transplant. The receptors derive from a human patient who received a liver transplant. Some of the T cells may derive from the graft donor.

V is TRBV7-9 and J is TRBJ2-6, with TRBD1 as a possible D gene (5 bases). Per the germline V gene, CDR1 is SEHNR and CDR2 is FQNEAQ (reference sequence). V was pared by 0 bases and J by 2 bases, with 8 bases between. The CDR3 has 16 amino acids. The chain's CDR3 is CASSLATGPGANVLTF. CDR3 DNA sequence: TGTGCCAGCAGCTTAGCTACAGGCCCTGGGGCCAACGTCCTGACTTTC.

For this clone: Other DNA sequences in this sample translate to the same CDR3. The chain employs TRBV9 and TRBJ2-7; TRBD2 might be the D (6 bases). The CDR3 is made up of 14 amino acids. V was cut by 0 bases and J by 5 bases, with 12 bases left in between. Germline lookup yields CDR1 SGDLS and CDR2 YYNGEE. CDR3 amino acids: CASSVGTTGHEQYF. The CDR3 coding sequence is TGTGCCAGCAGCGTAGGGACTACGGGCCACGAGCAGTACTTC.

V is TRBV4-3 and J is TRBJ2-1, with TRBD2 as a possible D gene (5 bases). Trimming took 3 bases from V and 2 from J, leaving 14 bases between them. The length of the CDR3 is 16 residues. Looked up from germline, CDR1 is LGHNA and CDR2 is YSLEER. The CDR3 is CASSQFSAATYNEQFF. The CDR3 nucleotides read TGCGCCAGCAGCCAGTTCTCAGCGGCAACCTACAATGAGCAGTTCTTC.

This chain connects TRBV6-5 to TRBJ1-2; D unclear. The V end lost 8 bases, the J end lost 2 bases, and 9 bases lay between the germline ends. CDR1 is MNHEY, CDR2 SVGAGI, per germline. There are 12 residues in the CDR3. CDR3 DNA: TGTGCCAGCCGACGGATGAACTATGGCTACACCTTC. This codes for CASRRMNYGYTF.

The rearrangement links TRBV5-1 to TRBJ2-7; the match to TRBD1 covers 7 bases. After removal of 3 bases from V and 0 bases from J, the junction contained 3 bases not matched to a gene. Germline assignment: CDR1 SGHRS and CDR2 YFSETQ. The CDR3 runs to 14 residues. For the CDR3, the DNA is TGCGCCAGCAGCTCAGGGGGACCCTCCTACGAGCAGTACTTC. It specifies CASSSGGPSYEQYF.